This record looks at one T cell receptor (beta chain) sequence and its context. Antigen specificity is unknown. A much bigger clone sits one base away, suggesting this may be a read error. Germline V CDR1 and CDR2: MNHNS, SASEGT. This CDR3 is 13 amino acids long. The ends were cut back, 5 bases at V and 3 bases at J, with 10 bases in the middle. Specified time point: newly diagnosed GD, antithyroid drugs for less than 3 months. From RNA extracted from PBMCs, the TCR library was made. In this cohort, patients came from an endocrinology department located in Xi'an, China. Relying on iRepertoire HTBI primers and Arm-PCR of CDR3 regions, the team built TCR beta libraries. TCRdb redid the calling of the multiplex PCR reads with MiXCR, one entry per CDR3 protein. The sample lists roughly 510,000 distinct CDR3 sequences, around 15% occurring once. The data were obtained in a study of regulatory T cells in long-lasting Graves disease.

Notes on the study in general: Not thyroid tissue but only peripheral blood was studied.

Another study also made use of these data, one on T cells in Graves' hyperthyroidism and ophthalmopathy. That source adds: Calling Graves' hyperthyroidism stable meant ophthalmopathy did not progress within 18 months. The primer set for the first-round RT-PCR of the TCR CDR3 was HTBI.

The sample in question was peripheral blood mononuclear cells (PBMCs), obtained at new diagnosis, from a patient treated with antithyroid drugs. The TCR originated in a man between 18 and 29 years old with Graves disease. V gene TRBV6-1 combines with J gene TRBJ2-5, with no clear D. The CDR3 loop reads CASSPGNKETQYF. DNA of the CDR3: TGTGCCAGCAGTCCCGGCAATAAAGAGACCCAGTACTTC.